This is a list of T cell receptor beta chains from one sample in a study of technical replicates of blood from several donors. The assay was immunoSEQ multiplex PCR, and TCRdb's table has in-frame clones only and misses some. The sample yields more than 70,000 clones, under 95% seen once. Sequencing used T cells isolated from PBMCs. The receptors derive from a human donor in good health. Both conserved end residues are part of each CDR3. The order of the fields is V gene, J gene, CDR3 protein.

v_call: TRBV5-1
j_call: TRBJ2-2
cdr3_aa: CASRHLTNVNTGELFF

v_call: TRBV9
j_call: TRBJ2-3
cdr3_aa: CASSVYTDTQYF

v_call: TRBV11-3
j_call: TRBJ1-1
cdr3_aa: CASSYSQLAEAFF

v_call: TRBV11-2
j_call: TRBJ1-1
cdr3_aa: CASSLFEKWNTEAFF

v_call: TRBV29-1
j_call: TRBJ2-2
cdr3_aa: CSGGQGSGELFF

v_call: TRBV18
j_call: TRBJ2-5
cdr3_aa: CASSPGETQYF

v_call: TRBV7-9
j_call: TRBJ1-1
cdr3_aa: CASSPSGVWSNTEAFF

v_call: TRBV5-1
j_call: TRBJ1-1
cdr3_aa: CASSLGRGDINTEAFF

v_call: TRBV11-2
j_call: TRBJ1-1
cdr3_aa: CASSNVGGRAFF

v_call: TRBV29-1
j_call: TRBJ1-2
cdr3_aa: CSVALQGAGYGYTF

v_call: TRBV14
j_call: TRBJ2-5
cdr3_aa: CASSQIWTSGGRQETQYF

v_call: TRBV7-9
j_call: TRBJ2-1
cdr3_aa: CASSLVVREGPGEQFF

v_call: TRBV7-2
j_call: TRBJ1-1
cdr3_aa: CASSLVLGGTEAFF

v_call: TRBV6-5
j_call: TRBJ2-7
cdr3_aa: CASARARRHEQYF

v_call: TRBV6-1
j_call: TRBJ1-4
cdr3_aa: CASSLEGIGEKLFF

v_call: TRBV5-4
j_call: TRBJ1-2
cdr3_aa: CASSLAGNPSNYGYTF

v_call: TRBV15
j_call: TRBJ1-1
cdr3_aa: CATSRGGQRAFF

v_call: TRBV7-9
j_call: TRBJ1-1
cdr3_aa: CASSLPWGTQNPRTEAFF

v_call: TRBV2
j_call: TRBJ1-5
cdr3_aa: CASSWLSNQPQHF

v_call: TRBV7-9
j_call: TRBJ2-7
cdr3_aa: CASSPPTSGKRSRYEQYF

v_call: TRBV5-8
j_call: TRBJ1-2
cdr3_aa: CASSRHDQGGPNYGYTF

v_call: TRBV4-1
j_call: TRBJ1-2
cdr3_aa: CASSLERVGDRGNYGYTF

v_call: TRBV29-1
j_call: TRBJ2-5
cdr3_aa: CSPYLTGAQETQYF

v_call: TRBV7-7
j_call: TRBJ2-1
cdr3_aa: CASSLGSGKDEQFF

v_call: TRBV6-5
j_call: TRBJ2-3
cdr3_aa: CASSSTGALGEAQYF

v_call: TRBV28
j_call: TRBJ1-1
cdr3_aa: CASSTIEETGAFF

v_call: TRBV5-6
j_call: TRBJ2-3
cdr3_aa: CASSLGPTQADTQYF

v_call: TRBV28
j_call: TRBJ2-7
cdr3_aa: CASSFRSTRAYEQYF

v_call: TRBV5-1
j_call: TRBJ2-3
cdr3_aa: CASSLEVAGGPDTQYF

v_call: TRBV12-2
j_call: TRBJ1-5
cdr3_aa: CASRLTTPAWGGSNQPQHF

v_call: TRBV30
j_call: TRBJ2-7
cdr3_aa: CAWGDLPDYEQYF

v_call: TRBV2
j_call: TRBJ2-1
cdr3_aa: CATPRSSGGYNEQFF

v_call: TRBV18
j_call: TRBJ2-1
cdr3_aa: CASSQRDSGGDEQFF

v_call: TRBV5-1
j_call: TRBJ1-2
cdr3_aa: CASSFDNTANYGYTF

v_call: TRBV19
j_call: TRBJ1-1
cdr3_aa: CASSQGWGYTEAFF